Below, 20 T cell receptor beta chains from the same sample are listed, as sequenced in a study of blood T cell repertoires in COVID-19. Assay used: immunoSEQ multiplex PCR; TCRdb lists only in-frame clones, some missing. The data hold about 300,000 clones, with about 90% observed a single time. The sequencing sample was made of PBMCs or T cells enriched from blood (not recorded which). These receptors came from a woman in her 30s who had recovered from COVID-19.

The CDR3 spells CASSVTGELNEKLFF. The CDR3 coding sequence is TGCGCCAGCAGCGTAACAGGGGAGCTAAATGAAAAACTGTTTTTT. The chain links TRBV5-1 to TRBJ1-4; 7 nucleotides align to TRBD1. Unmatched junction bases numbered 8, after V lost 4 bases and J lost 5 bases. The CDR3 contains 15 residues. The germline V gene has CDR1 SGHRS and CDR2 YFSETQ.

The chain's CDR3 is CASSQVAGETQYF. The CDR3 DNA follows: TGTGCCAGCAGCCAAGTTGCCGGAGAGACCCAGTACTTC. The chain has TRBV4-2 and TRBJ2-5; D is unclear. The CDR3 loop spans 13 amino acids. Trimming pared 1 base from V and 4 bases from J, leaving 7 bases between. Germline CDR1 LGHNA, CDR2 YNFKEQ.

J is TRBJ1-1 and V is TRBV4-1; D is unclear. CDR1 is MGHRA and CDR2 is YSYEKL in the germline V gene. Trimming removed 0 bases at V and 1 base at J, with 9 bases between. The CDR3 is 15 residues long. The DNA for the CDR3 is TGCGCCAGCAGCCAAGATATGGCCAGGAACACTGAAGCTTTCTTT. Its protein product is CASSQDMARNTEAFF.

J is TRBJ1-2 and V is TRBV3-1 (or the pseudogene TRBV3-2); TRBD1 is a possible D gene (6 bases). V was shortened by 6 bases and J by 2 bases, with 10 bases between the two germline ends. The V gene's germline CDR1 is LGHDT and CDR2 YNNKEL (reference sequence). The CDR3 extends over 13 amino acids. In DNA, the CDR3 is TGTGCCAGCAGACAGGGTAACAACTATGGCTACACCTTC. Residues: CASRQGNNYGYTF.

This clone was seen only a few times. The genes are TRBV6-5 and TRBJ1-6; no clear D gene. The germline V gene encodes CDR1 MNHEY and CDR2 SVGAGI. This CDR3 region has 14 residues. Trimming cost V 4 bases and J 5 bases, with 9 bases left between them. The CDR3 DNA follows: TGTGCCAGCAGTTCAAGAGGCGATAATTCACCCCTCCACTTT. Encoded protein: CASSSRGDNSPLHF.

V gene TRBV5-1 combines with J gene TRBJ2-7; D possibly corresponds to TRBD1 (5 bases). Germline V gene sequence: CDR1 SGHRS, CDR2 YFSETQ. Trimming removed 3 bases at V and 6 bases at J, with 7 bases between. The CDR3 totals 11 residues. CDR3 bases: TGCGCCAGCAGCTGGGGCATCGAGCAGTACTTC. Translation gives CASSWGIEQYF.

V usage is TRBV2 and J usage is TRBJ1-2, with 9 nucleotides matching TRBD1. Per germline, CDR1 SNHLY and CDR2 FYNNEI. With V trimmed by 4 bases and J by 5 bases, 8 bases remained unmatched. CDR3 length equals 15 residues. In DNA form, the CDR3 reads TGTGCCAGCAGTGCAACAGGGGGCTTATCTTATGGCTACACCTTC. Protein sequence: CASSATGGLSYGYTF.

The DNA of the CDR3 is TGTGCCAGCAGCCCGGCGGGGTTACATCAGCCCCAGCATTTT. Translated, it gives CASSPAGLHQPQHF. The chain is built from TRBV2 and TRBJ1-5; D uncertain. CDR1 and CDR2 from the germline V gene are SNHLY and FYNNEI. This CDR3 has 14 amino acids. Trimming left V 6 bases short and J 5 bases short, with 14 bases between. Full variable domain (missing parts from reference TRBV2 and TRBJ1-5): EPEVTQTPSHQVTQMGQEVILRCVPISNHLYFYWYRQILGQKVEFLVSFYNNEISEKSEIFDDQFSVERPDGSNFTLKIRSTKLEDSAMYFCASSPAGLHQPQHFGDGTRLSIL.

The chain joins TRBV21-1 to TRBJ1-1; the D call TRBD1 from the table was never checked on the DNA. TRBV21-1 is a known pseudogene. This CDR3 has 13 amino acids. CDR3 amino acids: CASTLTGRSEAFF. DNA for the CDR3: TGTGCCAGCACCCTTACAGGGCGGAGTGAAGCTTTCTTT.

This clone was observed once. V gene TRBV6-5 combines with J gene TRBJ1-2, with a tentative D call TRBD1 (6 bases). Trimming shortened V by 7 bases and J by 8 bases, and 11 bases separated the two germline ends. There are 11 residues in the CDR3. Germline V gene lookup returns CDR1 MNHEY and CDR2 SVGAGI. Here the CDR3 DNA reads TGTGCCAGCACAAGTACAGGGGGCTACACCTTC. The encoded protein is CASTSTGGYTF.

The rearrangement uses TRBV19 and TRBJ1-5; 12 positions match TRBD1. This CDR3 region has 17 residues. With V trimmed by 3 bases and J by 4 bases, 7 bases remained unmatched. Germline V gene data show CDR1 as LNHDA and CDR2 as SQIVND (reference sequence). The CDR3 sequence is CASSILGTGGPNQPQHF. The CDR3 DNA follows: TGTGCCAGTAGTATCCTGGGGACAGGGGGCCCAAATCAGCCCCAGCATTTT.

This sequence joins TRBV29-1 and TRBJ1-2; perhaps TRBD1 as D (5 bases). The CDR3 has 11 residues. Trimming removed 7 bases from V and 6 bases from J, with 12 bases in between. The germline V gene encodes CDR1 SQVTM and CDR2 ANQGSEA. The CDR3 spells CSGTTEDGYTF. The CDR3 DNA is TGCAGCGGGACGACAGAGGATGGCTACACCTTC.

The sample holds one count of this clone. The chain couples TRBV5-4 to TRBJ2-3, with D possibly matching TRBD1 (5 bases). V lost 3 bases and J 4 bases, leaving 18 bases between the germline ends. The CDR3 sequence is 16 residues long. Looked up from germline, CDR1 is SGHNT and CDR2 is YYREEE (reference sequence). CDR3 sequence (DNA): TGTGCCAGCAGCTCGGCAGGGATTCCCTCACCAGATACGCAGTATTTT. This encodes CASSSAGIPSPDTQYF.

The V call is TRBV4-2, the J call TRBJ2-1, with 7 nucleotides matching TRBD1. Germline-derived CDR1 and CDR2 are LGHNA and YNFKEQ. Trimming took 1 base from V and 8 from J; bases not matched to a gene: 14. This CDR3 spans 17 amino acids. The CDR3: CASSQVKRTGDRYEQFF. CDR3 DNA: TGTGCCAGCAGCCAAGTGAAGCGGACAGGCGACAGGTATGAGCAGTTCTTC.

Here the CDR3 DNA reads TGTGCCAGCAGCTTAGCGGGACAGGGCCTAGGCTACACCTTC. It specifies CASSLAGQGLGYTF. This sequence joins TRBV11-2 and TRBJ1-2; 9 bases line up with TRBD1. Unmatched junction bases numbered 5, after V lost 1 base and J lost 8 bases. This CDR3 has 14 residues. Germline CDR1 is SGHAT and CDR2 is FQNNGV. The full variable domain, rest sourced from reference TRBV11-2 and TRBJ1-2, is EAGVAQSPRYKIIEKRQSVAFWCNPISGHATLYWYQQILGQGPKLLIQFQNNGVVDDSQLPKDRFSAERLKGVDSTLKIQPAKLEDSAVYLCASSLAGQGLGYTFGSGTRLTVV.

V gene TRBV5-6 combines with J gene TRBJ2-2, with D maybe TRBD2 (6 bases). Germline V CDR1 and CDR2: SGHDT, YYEEEE. The CDR3 runs to 16 residues. The V gene lost 4 bases and the J gene lost 0 bases, with 13 bases spanning the gap. The CDR3 loop reads CASSRLGGSNTGELFF. DNA of the CDR3: TGTGCCAGCAGCCGTCTGGGGGGATCGAACACCGGGGAGCTGTTTTTT.

This clone was counted a few times. This chain connects TRBV29-1 to TRBJ2-3, with D possibly matching TRBD1 (6 bases). V was clipped by 6 bases and J by 1 base, with 11 bases between them. The CDR3 length is 13 residues. The germline gives CDR1 SQVTM, CDR2 ANQGSEA. CDR3 nucleotides: TGCAGCGTCCACAGGGCCGGCACAGATACGCAGTATTTT. Amino acid sequence: CSVHRAGTDTQYF.

This clone was seen more than once but under ten times. V is TRBV9 and J is TRBJ1-2, with 7 bases aligning to TRBD1. The germline CDR1 and CDR2 sequences are SGDLS and YYNGEE. Losses at the gene ends were 0 bases for V and 4 bases for J; bases not matched to a gene: 3. This CDR3 has 14 amino acids. CDR3 region: CASSVEGQFYGYTF. Written as DNA, the CDR3 is TGTGCCAGCAGCGTAGAGGGACAGTTCTATGGCTACACCTTC.

The chain is built from TRBV27 and TRBJ1-6; D is possibly TRBD1 (5 bases). Deletions cut 9 bases from V and 0 bases from J, with 18 bases between. Germline V lookup: CDR1 MNHEY, CDR2 SMNVEV (reference sequence). The CDR3 length is 17 residues. Here the CDR3 reads CASRMRDSNSYNSPLHF. The CDR3 DNA reads TGTGCCAGTAGAATGAGGGACTCTAACTCCTATAATTCACCCCTCCACTTT.

This clone was recorded once. CDR3 nucleotides: TGTGCCAGCAGTCCAGACTCGTGGACTGAAGCTTTCTTT. Translating gives CASSPDSWTEAFF. The V gene is TRBV6-5, the J gene TRBJ1-1; no reliable D call. Trimming removed 5 bases at V and 5 bases at J, with 12 bases between. This CDR3 is built from 13 residues. Germline CDR1 and CDR2: MNHEY and SVGAGI.